Listed below are T cell receptor beta chains from one sample, sequenced in a study of blood T cell repertoires in COVID-19. Generated by immunoSEQ multiplex PCR, the TCRdb table keeps only in-frame clones and is missing some. Of under 200,000 clones detected, around 83% appear once; the ten largest clones hold around 4.9%. Sequencing input: peripheral blood. Receptors originate from a woman of 80 years or more with acute or convalescent COVID-19. CDR3s leave out the opening cysteine and the closing phenylalanine or tryptophan. The order of the fields is J gene, V gene, clone size, CDR3 protein. The size entry is marked missing in some rows and otherwise reads once, few, many or a size class.

J gene: TRBJ2-7
V gene: TRBV19
clone size: NA
CDR3 protein: ASSMGAPHDYEQY

J gene: TRBJ2-7
V gene: TRBV6-6
clone size: NA
CDR3 protein: ASRTLSGTGIYEQY

J gene: TRBJ1-3
V gene: TRBV18
clone size: NA
CDR3 protein: ASSPGTGNTIY

J gene: TRBJ1-1
V gene: TRBV18
clone size: NA
CDR3 protein: ASSPPRVYTEAF

J gene: TRBJ2-2
V gene: TRBV27
clone size: NA
CDR3 protein: ASTRTSGRTNTGELF

J gene: TRBJ2-5
V gene: TRBV5-1
clone size: NA
CDR3 protein: ASSLGLGSQETQY

J gene: TRBJ1-2
V gene: TRBV28
clone size: NA
CDR3 protein: ASSADRLYGYT

J gene: TRBJ2-1
V gene: TRBV19
clone size: NA
CDR3 protein: ASSIRLAGAQSYNEQF

J gene: TRBJ2-1
V gene: TRBV27
clone size: NA
CDR3 protein: ASSLDGSSYNEQF

J gene: TRBJ2-3
V gene: TRBV20-1
clone size: NA
CDR3 protein: SASIPAGGDTQY

J gene: TRBJ1-1
V gene: TRBV28
clone size: NA
CDR3 protein: ASSPLGTGGSGAF

J gene: TRBJ2-1
V gene: TRBV5-4
clone size: once
CDR3 protein: ASSPTSGSYNEQF

J gene: TRBJ1-1
V gene: TRBV19
clone size: NA
CDR3 protein: ASSIKRDRGNTEAF

J gene: TRBJ2-4
V gene: TRBV5-1
clone size: NA
CDR3 protein: ASSLTGEGNIQY

J gene: TRBJ2-1
V gene: TRBV7-8
clone size: NA
CDR3 protein: ASSLGRTSGVNEQF

J gene: TRBJ2-7
V gene: TRBV5-1
clone size: NA
CDR3 protein: ASSLWAGTSGRATSYEQY

J gene: TRBJ2-1
V gene: TRBV10-3
clone size: NA
CDR3 protein: AIELGGSSVKEQF

J gene: TRBJ2-1
V gene: TRBV9
clone size: NA
CDR3 protein: ASSVRGSGNYNEQF

J gene: TRBJ2-7
V gene: TRBV18
clone size: NA
CDR3 protein: ASSSGTSAYEQY

J gene: TRBJ1-1
V gene: TRBV2
clone size: NA
CDR3 protein: ASSRDRNTEAF

J gene: TRBJ1-2
V gene: TRBV6-5
clone size: NA
CDR3 protein: ASSYTSDINYGYT

J gene: TRBJ1-4
V gene: TRBV4-3
clone size: NA
CDR3 protein: ASSQDTGHNEKLF

J gene: TRBJ2-1
V gene: TRBV5-6
clone size: NA
CDR3 protein: ASSLGLGVLALDEQF

J gene: TRBJ1-2
V gene: TRBV27
clone size: NA
CDR3 protein: ASSFGGVQAGYT

J gene: TRBJ2-7
V gene: TRBV28
clone size: NA
CDR3 protein: ASNKGQGIYEQY

J gene: TRBJ1-5
V gene: TRBV6-5
clone size: once
CDR3 protein: ASRQGWGNQPQH

J gene: TRBJ2-3
V gene: TRBV3-1/TRBV3-2
clone size: NA
CDR3 protein: ASGQAGGVTDTQY

J gene: TRBJ2-3
V gene: TRBV5-1
clone size: NA
CDR3 protein: ASSLTAGPSTDTQY

J gene: TRBJ2-1
V gene: TRBV24-1
clone size: once
CDR3 protein: ATERTSVDYEQF

J gene: TRBJ2-5
V gene: TRBV19
clone size: few
CDR3 protein: ASSIGFRVGETQY

J gene: TRBJ2-2
V gene: TRBV12-3/TRBV12-4
clone size: NA
CDR3 protein: ASSPSGAGELF

J gene: TRBJ2-1
V gene: TRBV7-3
clone size: NA
CDR3 protein: ASSLNPSVRARYNEQF

J gene: TRBJ1-3
V gene: TRBV27
clone size: NA
CDR3 protein: ASSLSRNLWGRDTIY

J gene: TRBJ1-5
V gene: TRBV3-1/TRBV3-2
clone size: NA
CDR3 protein: ASSQAITGGGNQPQH

J gene: TRBJ2-7
V gene: TRBV11-1
clone size: NA
CDR3 protein: ASSLQGYEQY

J gene: TRBJ2-7
V gene: TRBV18
clone size: NA
CDR3 protein: ASSSGTPSSYEQY

J gene: TRBJ2-2
V gene: TRBV6-5
clone size: NA
CDR3 protein: ASGRGTYYSGELF

J gene: TRBJ1-2
V gene: TRBV2
clone size: NA
CDR3 protein: ASSEMTRGSGYT

J gene: TRBJ2-3
V gene: TRBV6-1
clone size: once
CDR3 protein: ASSDPTGRFTDTQY

J gene: TRBJ1-2
V gene: TRBV12-3/TRBV12-4
clone size: NA
CDR3 protein: ASSSSFYGYT